A selection of T cell receptor beta chains follows, all from one sample in a study of blood T cell repertoires in COVID-19. Sequencing used immunoSEQ multiplex PCR; TCRdb keeps in-frame clones, though not all of them. The sample lists approximately 300,000 clones; roughly 91% were seen once. The sequenced sample was peripheral blood. The source of these receptors is a man aged 30 to 39 with acute or convalescent COVID-19. The CDR3 runs from the conserved cysteine through the conserved F or W. D genes are given only for firm matches. Not all rows give a size; the values are once, few, many and, for expanded clones, a class.

J gene,clone size,D gene,V gene,CDR3 DNA,CDR3 protein
TRBJ2-1,once,-,TRBV18,TGTGCCAGCTCACCGGTGGCATACAATGAGCAGTTCTTC,CASSPVAYNEQFF
TRBJ2-7,-,TRBD1,TRBV11-2,TGTGCCAGCAGCTTCGCAGACAGGGAAGGTAACGAGCAGTACTTC,CASSFADREGNEQYF
TRBJ1-6,-,-,TRBV4-1,TGCGCCAGCAGCCAAGTTTATCTCGGGAATTCACCCCTCCACTTT,CASSQVYLGNSPLHF
TRBJ1-3,-,-,TRBV20-1,TGCAGTGCTAGTGACCCTACAGGGTTTCGAAACACCATATATTTT,CSASDPTGFRNTIYF
TRBJ2-3,-,TRBD2,TRBV10-3,TGTGCCATCAGTGCCTCTATCACGGGACTACCCACAGATACGCAGTATTTT,CAISASITGLPTDTQYF
TRBJ1-2,-,TRBD1,TRBV9,TGTGCCAGCAGCCCCGCGACAGGGACCTATGGCTACACCTTC,CASSPATGTYGYTF
TRBJ1-2,few,-,TRBV4-1,TGCGCCAGCAGCCCCGAACAGTTGGCTAACTATGGCTACACCTTC,CASSPEQLANYGYTF
TRBJ1-5,few,TRBD1,TRBV28,TGTGCCAGCAGTCCTGGGACAGTCCCCCTCCGGGGCAATCAGCCCCAGCATTTT,CASSPGTVPLRGNQPQHF
TRBJ1-3,-,TRBD1,TRBV5-1,TGCGCCAGCAGCTTGGCCGGACAGGGGAACACGGCTTCCATATATTTT,CASSLAGQGNTASIYF
TRBJ1-2,-,-,TRBV18,TGTGCCAGCTCACCACCGGGGGCTTGGGGCTATGGCTACACCTTC,CASSPPGAWGYGYTF
TRBJ2-7,-,TRBD1,TRBV27,TGTGCCAGCAGTTTATCGGCACCGGCGACAGGGGTCGAGCAGTACTTC,CASSLSAPATGVEQYF
TRBJ1-2,-,-,TRBV3-1/TRBV3-2,TGTGCCAGCAGCCCCCAGGGTTCCTGGGGCTACACCTTC,CASSPQGSWGYTF
TRBJ1-2,-,TRBD1,TRBV5-4,TGTGCCAGCAGCTTGGGAGTTGGTGGACAGGGTTTTGGCTACACCTTC,CASSLGVGGQGFGYTF
TRBJ2-1,-,TRBD2,TRBV9,TGTGCCAGCAGCGTAGCTACCCGGGGGGCGGGAGGAGACAATGAGCAGTTCTTC,CASSVATRGAGGDNEQFF
TRBJ2-2,-,-,TRBV3-1/TRBV3-2,TGTGCCAGCAGACGTGTCCTAGCGATGGGCAGCACCGGGGAGCTGTTTTTT,CASRRVLAMGSTGELFF
TRBJ2-3,-,TRBD2,TRBV20-1,TGCAGTGCTAGTCCTGCGGGAGGTACAGATACGCAGTATTTT,CSASPAGGTDTQYF
TRBJ2-2,once,-,TRBV30,TGTGCCTGGAGATCCGCGGGGACCAACACCGGGGAGCTGTTTTTT,CAWRSAGTNTGELFF
TRBJ1-2,-,-,TRBV6-5,TGTGCCAGCAGTTCCCCTCAACTACCCTATGGCTACACCTTC,CASSSPQLPYGYTF
TRBJ2-7,-,-,TRBV14,TGTGCCAGCAGCCAAGATATCAGCAGGCGGGGAAGGGTGAGGGAGCAGTACTTC,CASSQDISRRGRVREQYF
TRBJ1-5,-,TRBD1,TRBV5-6,TGTGCCAGCAGCGTTTACGGGACAGGGAATCAGCCCCAGCATTTT,CASSVYGTGNQPQHF
TRBJ2-5,-,-,TRBV12-3/TRBV12-4,TGTGCCAGCAGTTTATCAGATAGCACCCAGTACTTC,CASSLSDSTQYF
TRBJ2-5,-,-,TRBV5-5,TGTGCCAGCAGCATGGGGGGCTTCGAAACCCAGTACTTC,CASSMGGFETQYF
TRBJ2-5,-,TRBD2,TRBV5-6,TGTGCCAGCAGCTTGCGCCTTAGCGGGGGGTACCAAGAGACCCAGTACTTC,CASSLRLSGGYQETQYF
TRBJ2-4,-,-,TRBV2,TGTGCCAGCAGTGTTTGGGCGGGGAAAAACATTCAGTACTTC,CASSVWAGKNIQYF
TRBJ2-3,-,TRBD2,TRBV27,TGTGCCAGCAGTTTTGAGTTGCGGGGGAGAACAGATACGCAGTATTTT,CASSFELRGRTDTQYF
TRBJ1-1,-,-,TRBV19,TGTGCCAGTAGTATTGGGTCAGGGAAAACTGAAGCTTTCTTT,CASSIGSGKTEAFF
TRBJ1-5,-,TRBD1,TRBV13,TGTGCCAGCAGCTTATCAGGGGGACAGCCCCAGCATTTT,CASSLSGGQPQHF
TRBJ1-1,-,TRBD1,TRBV28,TGTGCCAGCAGCCCACCGGGACAGAGGGGAAACACTGAAGCTTTCTTT,CASSPPGQRGNTEAFF
TRBJ2-1,-,TRBD1,TRBV7-9,TGTGCCAGCAGCTTAATGGGACAGGGGGCCTACAATGAGCAGTTCTTC,CASSLMGQGAYNEQFF
TRBJ2-5,-,-,TRBV5-1,TGCGCCAGCAGAATGTCCTCGCAAGAGACCCAGTACTTC,CASRMSSQETQYF
TRBJ2-7,-,-,TRBV12-5,TGTGCTAGTGGCACCGGGTACCAAGGCGAGCAGTACTTC,CASGTGYQGEQYF
TRBJ2-3,once,-,TRBV5-1,TGCGCCAGCGCCGAAGCTAGCACAGATACGCAGTATTTT,CASAEASTDTQYF
TRBJ2-5,-,-,TRBV5-1,TGCGCCAGCAGTCGGGGTACGGGAGAGACCCAGTACTTC,CASSRGTGETQYF
TRBJ1-5,few,-,TRBV7-8,TGTGCCAGCAGCTTACAGTACAATCAGCCCCAGCATTTT,CASSLQYNQPQHF
TRBJ1-2,once,TRBD1,TRBV28,TGTGCCAGCAGTCTTGGACAGGGGACGAATGGCTACACCTTC,CASSLGQGTNGYTF
TRBJ1-2,few,-,TRBV4-1,TGCGCCAGCAGCCAGGCACCTCTGCAGGGTATTGATGGCTACACCTTC,CASSQAPLQGIDGYTF
TRBJ2-1,-,TRBD2,TRBV27,TGTGCCAGCAAGGGCGGGAGCTCCTACAATGAGCAGTTCTTC,CASKGGSSYNEQFF
TRBJ2-7,-,TRBD1,TRBV7-2,TGTGCCAGCAGCTTAGGACAGGGGCGCTCCTACGAGCAGTACTTC,CASSLGQGRSYEQYF